Shown below are 14 T cell receptor beta chains from a single sample sequenced in a study of T cells in localized non-small cell lung cancer. The assay was immunoSEQ multiplex PCR, and TCRdb's table has in-frame clones only and misses some. This table holds more than 25,000 clones, 82% found once. This sample comprised peripheral blood, obtained before any cancer treatment. Every receptor here comes from a woman aged 35-75 years with stage I lung adenocarcinoma.

V usage is TRBV7-8 and J usage is TRBJ1-2, with no clear D. The CDR3 is 13 amino acids. CDR1 SGHVS and CDR2 FQNEAQ come from the germline V gene. V lost 5 bases and J lost 1, with 8 bases in between. The CDR3 nucleotides are TGTGCCAGCAGCCTACAGAGTAACTATGGCTACACCTTC. Residues: CASSLQSNYGYTF.

The V call is TRBV18, the J call TRBJ1-1; D is unresolved. V gave up 6 bases and J gave up 4 bases, with 18 bases separating them. This CDR3 contains 15 residues. Per germline, CDR1 KGHSH and CDR2 LQKENI. The CDR3 DNA reads as TGTGCCAGCTCGCCCGCGGGAACTCGTGGCACTGAAGCTTTCTTT. Translated: CASSPAGTRGTEAFF.

The rearrangement uses TRBV19 and TRBJ2-4, with 9 bases that match TRBD1. CDR3 length: 14 residues. Germline CDR1 LNHDA, CDR2 SQIVND (reference sequence). V lost 3 bases to trimming and J lost 6 bases; unmatched junction nucleotides: 3. The CDR3 here is CASSIWTGVNIQYF. CDR3 sequence (DNA): TGTGCCAGTAGTATTTGGACAGGGGTAAACATTCAGTACTTC.

The chain carries TRBV6-6 and TRBJ1-5; D is ambiguous. This CDR3 is 13 amino acids long. CDR1 is MNHNY, CDR2 SVGAGI, per germline (reference sequence). With 0 bases removed from V and 10 bases from J, the gap between germline ends came to 10 bases. The CDR3 is CASSYSSQEPQHF. CDR3 DNA sequence: TGTGCCAGCAGTTACTCGAGTCAGGAACCCCAGCATTTT.

The rearrangement joins TRBV4-3 to TRBJ2-3; 9 bases agree with TRBD2. This CDR3 is 16 amino acids long. The germline gives CDR1 LGHNA, CDR2 YSLEER. With V trimmed by 0 bases and J by 5 bases, 6 bases remained unmatched. The CDR3 region has the DNA TGCGCCAGCAGCCAAGATGAGCGGCGGGGGGGAGATACGCAGTATTTT. This encodes CASSQDERRGGDTQYF.

The chain uses TRBV9 and TRBJ1-2; D is ambiguous. There are 11 residues in the CDR3. The V gene lost 7 bases and the J gene lost 5 bases, with 9 bases spanning the gap. Per the germline V gene, CDR1 is SGDLS and CDR2 is YYNGEE. The CDR3 DNA reads as TGTGCCAGCGGCCCGGGTTATGGCTACACCTTC. Its protein is CASGPGYGYTF.

This clone has just a few counts. This sequence joins TRBV5-1 and TRBJ2-3; 11 nucleotides match TRBD2. The CDR3 has 17 amino acids. CDR1 is SGHRS and CDR2 is YFSETQ in the germline V gene. The trim removed 6 bases at V and 0 bases at J, leaving 9 bases unmatched. The CDR3 is CASTLLAGGRSTDTQYF. CDR3 nucleotides: TGCGCCAGCACTCTCCTAGCGGGGGGAAGAAGCACAGATACGCAGTATTTT.

This chain links TRBV29-1 with TRBJ1-2, with 11 bases lining up with TRBD1. The germline V gene encodes CDR1 SQVTM and CDR2 ANQGSEA. The length of the CDR3 is 12 residues. V trimming: 7 bases; J trimming: 2 bases; junction bases outside the gene matches: 0. The CDR3 is CSGTGGNYGYTF. Written as DNA, the CDR3 is TGCAGCGGGACAGGGGGCAACTATGGCTACACCTTC.

The chain joins TRBV5-4 to TRBJ1-2; possibly TRBD1 for D (5 bases). The CDR3 extends over 15 amino acids. Germline loops: CDR1 SGHNT, CDR2 YYREEE (reference sequence). Trimming took off 3 bases at V and 0 bases at J, with 12 bases between the two ends. This CDR3 is CASSWDPGANYGYTF. The CDR3 bases are TGTGCCAGCAGCTGGGACCCTGGAGCTAACTATGGCTACACCTTC.

The chain uses TRBV18 and TRBJ2-6; D might be TRBD1 (5 bases). CDR3 size: 17 residues. Trimming cost V 4 bases and J 0 bases, with 13 bases left between them. Germline CDR1 and CDR2: KGHSH and LQKENI. The CDR3 region has the DNA TGTGCCAGCTCACTTGGGGCTCAGAGCTCTGGGGCCAACGTCCTGACTTTC. It translates to CASSLGAQSSGANVLTF.

This chain uses TRBV19 with TRBJ1-2; D is perhaps TRBD1 (6 bases). This CDR3 spans 16 amino acids. Germline CDR1 reads LNHDA; CDR2 reads SQIVND (reference sequence). V was cut by 4 bases and J by 0 bases, with 15 bases left in between. CDR3 amino acids: CASSTIQGAANYGYTF. CDR3 nucleotides: TGTGCCAGTAGTACAATACAGGGCGCCGCTAACTATGGCTACACCTTC. Supplemented by reference TRBV19 and TRBJ1-2, the full variable domain reads DGGITQSPKYLFRKEGQNVTLSCEQNLNHDAMYWYRQDPGQGLRLIYYSQIVNDFQKGDIAEGYSVSREKKESFPLTVTSAQKNPTAFYLCASSTIQGAANYGYTFGSGTRLTVV.

The chain links TRBV11-2 to TRBJ2-3, with TRBD2 matching over 7 bases. This CDR3 has 15 amino acids. The germline CDR1 and CDR2 sequences are SGHAT and FQNNGV. The trim removed 6 bases at V and 2 bases at J, leaving 8 bases unmatched. The CDR3 bases are TGTGCCAGCAGGCAGCGGGGTGAGGCCACAGATACGCAGTATTTT. Translated: CASRQRGEATDTQYF. The full variable domain, completed using reference TRBV11-2 and TRBJ2-3, is EAGVAQSPRYKIIEKRQSVAFWCNPISGHATLYWYQQILGQGPKLLIQFQNNGVVDDSQLPKDRFSAERLKGVDSTLKIQPAKLEDSAVYLCASRQRGEATDTQYFGPGTRLTVL.

This sequence joins TRBV25-1 and TRBJ2-3; no clear D gene. Germline values: CDR1 MGHDK, CDR2 SYGVNS. CDR3 length equals 15 residues. V was clipped by 5 bases and J by 1 base, with 13 bases between them. DNA of the CDR3: TGTGCCAGCAGTCGCCCGTCCGGTGGCACAGATACGCAGTATTTT. Encoded protein: CASSRPSGGTDTQYF.

The V gene is TRBV6-5, the J gene TRBJ1-1, with unresolved D. V lost 2 bases and J 1 base, leaving 5 bases between the germline ends. Germline loops: CDR1 MNHEY, CDR2 SVGAGI. This CDR3 is 13 amino acids long. CDR3 bases: TGTGCCAGCAGTTACGTCCAGAACACTGAAGCTTTCTTT. This codes for CASSYVQNTEAFF.